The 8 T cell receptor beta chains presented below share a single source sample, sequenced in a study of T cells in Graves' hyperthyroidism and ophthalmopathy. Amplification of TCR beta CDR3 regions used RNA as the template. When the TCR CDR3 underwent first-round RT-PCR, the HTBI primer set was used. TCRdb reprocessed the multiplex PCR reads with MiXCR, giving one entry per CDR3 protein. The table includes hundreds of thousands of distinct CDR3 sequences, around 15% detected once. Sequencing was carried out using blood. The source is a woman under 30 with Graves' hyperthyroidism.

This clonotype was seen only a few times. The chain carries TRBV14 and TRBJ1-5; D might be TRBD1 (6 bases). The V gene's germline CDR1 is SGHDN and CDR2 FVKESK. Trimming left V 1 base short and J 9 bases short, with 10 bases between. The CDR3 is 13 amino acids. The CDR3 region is CASSQVVGGPQHF. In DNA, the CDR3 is TGTGCCAGCAGCCAAGTCGTAGGGGGGCCCCAGCATTTT.

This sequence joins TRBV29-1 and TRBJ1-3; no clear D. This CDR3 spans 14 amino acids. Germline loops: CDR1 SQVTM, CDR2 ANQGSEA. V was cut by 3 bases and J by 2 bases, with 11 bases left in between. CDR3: CSVDWGDAGNTIYF. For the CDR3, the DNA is TGCAGCGTTGACTGGGGAGATGCTGGAAACACCATATATTTT. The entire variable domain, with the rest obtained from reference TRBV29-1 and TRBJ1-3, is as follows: SAVISQKPSRDICQRGTSLTIQCQVDSQVTMMFWYRQQPGQSLTLIATANQGSEATYESGFVIDKFPISRPNLTFSTLTVSNMSPEDSSIYLCSVDWGDAGNTIYFGEGSWLTVV.

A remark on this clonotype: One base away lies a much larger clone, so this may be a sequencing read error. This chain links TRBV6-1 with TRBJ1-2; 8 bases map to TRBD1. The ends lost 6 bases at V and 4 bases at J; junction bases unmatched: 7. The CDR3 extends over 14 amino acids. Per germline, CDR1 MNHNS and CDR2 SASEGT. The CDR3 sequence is CASSHGQGSYGYTF. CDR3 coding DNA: TGTGCCAGCAGCCACGGACAGGGCAGCTATGGCTACACCTTC.

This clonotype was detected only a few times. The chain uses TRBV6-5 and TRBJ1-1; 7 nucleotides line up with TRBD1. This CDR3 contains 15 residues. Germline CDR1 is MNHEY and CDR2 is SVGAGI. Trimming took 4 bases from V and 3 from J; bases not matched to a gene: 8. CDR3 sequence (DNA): TGTGCCAGCAGTTTCCCCACCGGGACAGACACTGAAGCTTTCTTT. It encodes CASSFPTGTDTEAFF.

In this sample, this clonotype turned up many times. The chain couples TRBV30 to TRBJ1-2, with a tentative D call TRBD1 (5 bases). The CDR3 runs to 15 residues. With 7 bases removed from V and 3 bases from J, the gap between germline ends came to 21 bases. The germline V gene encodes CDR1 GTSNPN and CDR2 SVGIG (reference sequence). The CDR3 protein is CAFTWAGLTHYGYTF. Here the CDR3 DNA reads TGTGCCTTTACTTGGGCAGGGCTGACCCACTATGGCTACACCTTC.

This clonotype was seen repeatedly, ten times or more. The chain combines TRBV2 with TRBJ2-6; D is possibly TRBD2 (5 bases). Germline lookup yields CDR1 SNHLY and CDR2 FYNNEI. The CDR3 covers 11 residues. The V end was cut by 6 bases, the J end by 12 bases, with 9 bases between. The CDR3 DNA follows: TGTGCCAGCAGCCTACGGGGCGTCCTGACTTTC. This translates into CASSLRGVLTF.

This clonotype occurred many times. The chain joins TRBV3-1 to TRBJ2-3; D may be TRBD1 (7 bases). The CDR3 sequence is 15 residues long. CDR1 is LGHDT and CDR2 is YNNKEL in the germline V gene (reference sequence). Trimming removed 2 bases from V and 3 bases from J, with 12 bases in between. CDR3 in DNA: TGTGCCAGCAGCCAAAAGGGGGCGGGAACAGATACGCAGTATTTT. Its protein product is CASSQKGAGTDTQYF.

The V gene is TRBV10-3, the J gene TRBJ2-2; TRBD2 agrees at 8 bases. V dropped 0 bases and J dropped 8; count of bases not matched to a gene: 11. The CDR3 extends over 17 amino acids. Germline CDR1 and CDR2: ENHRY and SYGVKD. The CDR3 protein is CAISESRVTSGQGELFF. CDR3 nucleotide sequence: TGTGCCATCAGTGAGTCGAGGGTCACTAGCGGCCAGGGGGAGCTGTTTTTT.